The 24 T cell receptor beta chains given below trace back to one sample, sequenced in a study of radiotherapy plus CTLA-4 blockade in lung cancer (dated by TCRdb to 2016 to 2019). Receptor amplification or capture employed the immunoSEQ multiplex PCR assay. In TCRdb, the immuneACCESS table is reduced to in-frame sequences with V and J assigned. These tables do not hold every clone; where another copy was compared, an unresolved V gene accounts for under half, and the others remain unexplained. The table for this sample lists about 59,000 clones; approximately 84% of them were counted only once. The top ten clonotypes cover under 7% of the sample. Sequencing was performed on peripheral blood, taken from a patient treated with radiotherapy plus ipilimumab. The receptors were sampled from a human donor with non-small cell lung cancer whose response to radiotherapy plus ipilimumab could not be evaluated.

This clone was observed a few times. The chain links TRBV7-9 to TRBJ2-1, with 12 positions matching TRBD2. Germline CDR1 and CDR2: SEHNR and FQNEAQ (reference sequence). The V segment lost 3 bases and the J segment 4 bases; nucleotides outside the gene matches: 4. This CDR3 comprises 16 residues. This CDR3 is CASSLGLAGYYNEQFF. CDR3 in DNA: TGTGCCAGCAGCTTGGGACTAGCGGGTTATTACAATGAGCAGTTCTTC.

CDR3 sequence reads: CASSYKEGLRDYEQYF. CDR3 sequence (DNA): TGCGCCAGCAGTTACAAAGAGGGACTCCGCGACTACGAGCAGTACTTC. The rearrangement links TRBV10-2 to TRBJ2-7; maybe TRBD2 (6 bases). V lost 5 bases to trimming and J lost 3 bases, with 20 bases between them. Germline CDR1 and CDR2: WSHSY and SAAADI. This CDR3 has 16 residues.

The V call is TRBV5-1, the J call TRBJ2-7, with D perhaps matching TRBD2 (6 bases). This CDR3 is built from 18 residues. V lost 0 bases to trimming and J lost 2 bases, with 21 bases between them. Germline CDR1 reads SGHRS; CDR2 reads YFSETQ. The CDR3 loop is CASSLAGGRAGWAYEQYF. CDR3 DNA: TGCGCCAGCAGCTTGGCTGGGGGAAGGGCGGGGTGGGCCTACGAGCAGTACTTC.

V is TRBV7-9 and J is TRBJ2-1, with TRBD1 identical over 7 bases. V shed 4 bases, J shed 8 bases, and the junction held 8 bases outside the gene matches. The CDR3 is 14 amino acids. Germline V gives CDR1 SEHNR, CDR2 FQNEAQ (reference sequence). CDR3: CASSWDSSGDEQFF. CDR3 in DNA: TGTGCCAGCAGCTGGGACAGCTCTGGCGATGAGCAGTTCTTC.

V usage is TRBV19 and J usage is TRBJ2-3; D might be TRBD1 (5 bases). The CDR3 is 13 amino acids. From germline, CDR1 is LNHDA and CDR2 SQIVND (reference sequence). V dropped 7 bases and J dropped 1 base, with 9 bases sitting between them. The CDR3 loop reads CASMGQGTDTQYF. The DNA of the CDR3 is TGTGCCAGTATGGGGCAGGGCACAGATACGCAGTATTTT.

V and J are TRBV4-3 and TRBJ2-1; TRBD2 matches 12 bases. V shed 0 bases and J 2 bases; nucleotides not matched to a gene: 8. The CDR3 totals 19 residues. The V gene's germline CDR1 is LGHNA and CDR2 YSLEER. This CDR3 reads CASSQDLELAGGTYNEQFF. The CDR3 DNA sequence: TGCGCCAGCAGCCAAGATCTGGAACTAGCGGGAGGCACCTACAATGAGCAGTTCTTC.

The chain links TRBV5-5 to TRBJ1-4; D ambiguous. This CDR3 comprises 13 residues. Germline CDR1 is SGHKS and CDR2 is YYEKEE (reference sequence). The V end was cut by 4 bases, the J end by 4 bases, with 8 bases between. CDR3 sequence: CASSGSFNEKLFF. CDR3 in DNA: TGTGCCAGCAGCGGGAGCTTTAATGAAAAACTGTTTTTT.

The chain joins TRBV2 to TRBJ1-5, with 9 positions matching TRBD1. Germline CDR1 is SNHLY and CDR2 is FYNNEI. Unmatched junction bases numbered 7, after V lost 4 bases and J lost 9 bases. This CDR3 is built from 14 residues. The CDR3 spells CASSGDRGVRPQHF. CDR3 coding DNA: TGTGCCAGCAGTGGTGACAGGGGGGTTAGGCCCCAGCATTTT. The full variable domain, with the rest looked up from reference TRBV2 and TRBJ1-5, is EPEVTQTPSHQVTQMGQEVILRCVPISNHLYFYWYRQILGQKVEFLVSFYNNEISEKSEIFDDQFSVERPDGSNFTLKIRSTKLEDSAMYFCASSGDRGVRPQHFGDGTRLSIL.

The genes are TRBV7-7 and TRBJ2-5, with 10 bases fitting TRBD1. V was clipped by 6 bases and J by 11 bases; unmatched bases: 12. The CDR3 spans 14 residues. From germline, CDR1 is SSHAT and CDR2 FNYEAQ (reference sequence). The CDR3 loop is CASSQGGTGDSQYF. The DNA of the CDR3 is TGTGCCAGCAGTCAAGGAGGGACAGGGGATTCACAGTACTTC.

J is TRBJ2-3 and V is TRBV7-2; D perhaps matches TRBD2 (7 bases). V lost 5 bases to trimming and J lost 0 bases, with 12 bases between them. The CDR3 is 15 residues long. Germline CDR1 and CDR2: SGHTA and FQGNSA. The CDR3 region is CASSRGASSTDTQYF. In DNA form, the CDR3 reads TGTGCCAGCAGCCGGGGGGCCTCTAGCACAGATACGCAGTATTTT.

The chain uses TRBV19 and TRBJ2-5; TRBD1 matches at 7 bases. The V and J ends lost 3 bases and 7 bases, in that order; junction bases with no gene match: 20. The CDR3 extends over 18 amino acids. Germline assignment: CDR1 LNHDA and CDR2 SQIVND (reference sequence). CDR3 region: CASSIIDRTGTGSGTQYF. The CDR3 coding sequence is TGTGCCAGTAGTATCATTGACCGGACAGGTACTGGCTCCGGGACCCAGTACTTC.

V and J are TRBV19 and TRBJ2-3, with 8 bases lining up with TRBD1. This CDR3 spans 15 amino acids. The junction had 6 bases not matched to a gene; V was cut back by 7 bases and J by 0 bases. Germline V gene sequence: CDR1 LNHDA, CDR2 SQIVND (reference sequence). The CDR3 spells CASKDRAPSTDTQYF. Here the CDR3 DNA reads TGTGCCAGTAAGGACAGGGCCCCTAGCACAGATACGCAGTATTTT.

This sequence joins TRBV7-9 and TRBJ2-7; TRBD2 matches at 7 bases. The CDR3 extends over 14 amino acids. With 5 bases clipped from V and 2 bases from J, the junction kept 6 bases outside the gene matches. In germline, CDR1 is SEHNR, CDR2 FQNEAQ (reference sequence). The CDR3 reads CASSSGTPPYEQYF. CDR3 nucleotides: TGTGCCAGCAGCAGCGGGACCCCCCCCTACGAGCAGTACTTC.

V is TRBV7-6 and J is TRBJ2-2; TRBD2 might be the D (5 bases). V lost 2 bases and J lost 2, with 6 bases in between. Germline V gives CDR1 SGHVS, CDR2 FNYEAQ. This CDR3 has 14 amino acids. CDR3 loop: CASSLSGNTGELFF. CDR3 bases: TGTGCCAGCAGCTTATCGGGAAACACCGGGGAGCTGTTTTTT.

The rearrangement links TRBV6-5 to TRBJ2-5, with a possible D match to TRBD2 (6 bases). The DNA matches TRBJ2-7 better at its end, which makes the J call doubtful. Germline V gene data show CDR1 as MNHEY and CDR2 as SVGAGI. This CDR3 is built from 14 residues. The CDR3 DNA is TGTGCCAGCAGTTCACGGGACTCCTCCTACGAGCAGTACTTC. Amino acid sequence: CASSSRDSSYEQYF.

The J gene is TRBJ2-1, the V gene TRBV9, with D perhaps TRBD2 (5 bases). Germline V gene data show CDR1 as SGDLS and CDR2 as YYNGEE. V lost 7 bases and J lost 8, with 22 bases in between. The CDR3 runs 15 residues. CDR3 residues: CASSGVGVFSDEQFF. DNA of the CDR3: TGTGCCAGCTCCGGGGTTGGGGTCTTTAGTGATGAGCAGTTCTTC. Using reference TRBV9 and TRBJ2-1 for the parts outside the CDR3, the full variable domain is DSGVTQTPKHLITATGQRVTLRCSPRSGDLSVYWYQQSLDQGLQFLIQYYNGEERAKGNILERFSAQQFPDLHSELNLSSLELGDSALYFCASSGVGVFSDEQFFGPGTRLTVL.

As DNA, the CDR3 is TGTGCCAGCAGCTCATCGAGCGGGAGCCGTAGCGAGCAGTACTTC. Translating it yields CASSSSSGSRSEQYF. J is TRBJ2-7 and V is TRBV7-2; TRBD2 matches at 8 bases. J lost 6 bases, V lost 4 bases, and 11 bases had no gene match. This CDR3 spans 15 amino acids. Germline V gene sequence: CDR1 SGHTA, CDR2 FQGNSA. The complete variable domain, with remaining parts taken from reference TRBV7-2 and TRBJ2-7, reads GAGVSQSPSNKVTEKGKDVELRCDPISGHTALYWYRQSLGQGLEFLIYFQGNSAPDKSGLPSDRFSAERTGGSVSTLTIQRTQQEDSAVYLCASSSSSGSRSEQYFGPGTRLTVT.

The chain combines TRBV6-5 with TRBJ1-1; 8 bases fit TRBD1. CDR1 is MNHEY and CDR2 is SVGAGI in the germline V gene. The CDR3 has 15 residues. The V gene end was trimmed by 5 bases and the J gene end by 2 bases; junction bases not matched to a gene: 7. CDR3 region: CASSGPTGGNTEAFF. CDR3 sequence (DNA): TGTGCCAGCAGTGGTCCTACAGGGGGAAACACTGAAGCTTTCTTT.

The V and J genes are TRBV28 and TRBJ2-1; 13 bases are a match to TRBD2. The germline gives CDR1 MDHEN, CDR2 SYDVKM. Trimming took 3 bases from V and 5 from J; bases not matched to a gene: 7. CDR3 length: 17 amino acids. The CDR3 sequence is CASSLNSGLAGDNEQFF. The DNA of the CDR3 is TGTGCCAGCAGTTTGAATTCAGGACTAGCGGGAGACAATGAGCAGTTCTTC.

The rearrangement uses TRBV7-2 and TRBJ2-1; no clear D. Germline V CDR1 and CDR2: SGHTA, FQGNSA. This CDR3 is 13 amino acids long. Trimming cost V 3 bases and J 9 bases, with 12 bases left between them. The CDR3 DNA is TGTGCCAGCAGCTTTGCGGCATCTGGTGAGCAGTTCTTC. This gives the protein CASSFAASGEQFF.

Here the CDR3 reads CASSRGTDNGYTF. DNA for the CDR3: TGTGCCAGCTCACGCGGGACGGACAATGGCTACACCTTC. This sequence joins TRBV18 and TRBJ1-2; D might be TRBD1 (5 bases). Trimming removed 4 bases from V and 6 bases from J, with 12 bases in between. The CDR3 loop spans 13 amino acids. Germline CDR1 is KGHSH and CDR2 is LQKENI.

The chain is built from TRBV7-2 and TRBJ2-1; no firm D call. The germline V and J ends were trimmed by 1 base and 10 bases, with 11 bases remaining between them. The CDR3 runs 13 residues. Germline V gives CDR1 SGHTA, CDR2 FQGNSA. Written as DNA, the CDR3 is TGTGCCAGCAGCTTAGGGCCGAGGCGAGAGCAGTTCTTC. Its translation: CASSLGPRREQFF.

This clone is classed as medium-sized. The J gene is TRBJ2-2, the V gene TRBV28; a weak D match, TRBD1 (5 bases). Germline CDR1 and CDR2: MDHEN and SYDVKM. CDR3 length: 14 residues. Trimming pared 9 bases from V and 2 bases from J, leaving 13 bases between. CDR3 sequence (DNA): TGTGCCAGTATTCCAGGGTATAACACCGGGGAGCTGTTTTTT. Translating it yields CASIPGYNTGELFF.

This clone was counted ten times or more. The chain couples TRBV19 to TRBJ1-5, with D possibly TRBD1 on 5 matching bases. CDR1 is LNHDA and CDR2 is SQIVND in the germline V gene (reference sequence). With 3 bases removed from V and 6 bases from J, the gap between germline ends came to 9 bases. The CDR3 runs 13 residues. The CDR3 bases are TGTGCCAGTAGTATCCCCACAGGTCAGCCCCAGCATTTT. This codes for CASSIPTGQPQHF.